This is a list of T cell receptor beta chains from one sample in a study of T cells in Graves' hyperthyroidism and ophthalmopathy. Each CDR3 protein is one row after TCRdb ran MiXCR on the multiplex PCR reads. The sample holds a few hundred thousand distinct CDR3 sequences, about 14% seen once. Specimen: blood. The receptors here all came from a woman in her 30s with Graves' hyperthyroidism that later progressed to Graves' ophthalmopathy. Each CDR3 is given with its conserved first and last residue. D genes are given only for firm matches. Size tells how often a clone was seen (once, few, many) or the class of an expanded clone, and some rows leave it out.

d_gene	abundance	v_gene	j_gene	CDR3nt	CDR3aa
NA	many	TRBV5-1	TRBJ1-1	TGCGCCAGCACCCCCGTGGCAGGGGAGAGCAACACTGAAGCTTTCTTT	CASTPVAGESNTEAFF
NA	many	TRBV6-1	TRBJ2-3	TGTGCCAGCAGTGAATCGAACCTTGGCACAGATACGCAGTATTTT	CASSESNLGTDTQYF
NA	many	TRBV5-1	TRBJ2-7	TGCGCCAGCAGCTTTCTTCCTAGCTCCTACGAGCAGTACTTC	CASSFLPSSYEQYF
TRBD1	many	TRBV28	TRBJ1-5	TGTGCCAGCCGGGACAGGTTTAATCAGCCCCAGCATTTT	CASRDRFNQPQHF
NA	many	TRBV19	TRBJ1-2	TGTGCCAGCAGTAGTGGAGTTGGGTATGGCTACACCTTC	CASSSGVGYGYTF
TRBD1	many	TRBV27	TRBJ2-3	TGTGCCAGCAGTCCACACCTACTAGGACAGGGGACAGATACGCAGTATTTT	CASSPHLLGQGTDTQYF
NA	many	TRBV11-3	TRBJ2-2	TGTGCCAGCAGCTTATTGGTTTATGGTAACACCGGGGAGCTGTTTTTT	CASSLLVYGNTGELFF
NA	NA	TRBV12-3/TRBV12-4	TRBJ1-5	TGTGCCAGCAGTTCAGTTGGGACCGGAGGCAATCAGCCCCAGCATTTT	CASSSVGTGGNQPQHF
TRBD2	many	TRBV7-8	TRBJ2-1	TGTGCCAGCAGCATTAAGGGACTAGCGGGAGCGTACTCCTACAATGAGCAGTTCTTC	CASSIKGLAGAYSYNEQFF
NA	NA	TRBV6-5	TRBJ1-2	TGTGCCAGCAATTACTCGTCCCCGGTGGGCCATGGCTACACCTTC	CASNYSSPVGHGYTF
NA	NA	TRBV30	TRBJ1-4	TGTGCCTGGAGTGTAGGGCAGGGAAGTGAAAAACTGTTTTTT	CAWSVGQGSEKLFF
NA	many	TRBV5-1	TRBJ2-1	TGCGCCAGCAGCTCGCGGGGACTTTACAATGAGCAGTTCTTC	CASSSRGLYNEQFF
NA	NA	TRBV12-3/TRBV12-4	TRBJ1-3	TGTGCCAGCAGTTTCCCTGGGGACGGAAACACCATATATTTT	CASSFPGDGNTIYF
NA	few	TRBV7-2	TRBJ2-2	TGTGCCAGCAGCCAAAGGGGGTTAGGGGGCGGGGAGCTGTTTTTT	CASSQRGLGGGELFF
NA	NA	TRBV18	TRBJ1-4	TGTGCCAGCTCACCGTCCAGGGGAAGGACTGAAGACGGAAAACTGTTTTTT	CASSPSRGRTEDGKLFF
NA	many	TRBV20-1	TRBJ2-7	TGCAGTGCTAGTGACAAGATAGGAGCCGAGCAGTACTTC	CSASDKIGAEQYF
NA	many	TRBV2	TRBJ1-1	TGTGCCAGCAGTGAAGACGGGCAGGGAACTCCTAACACTGAAGCTTTCTTT	CASSEDGQGTPNTEAFF
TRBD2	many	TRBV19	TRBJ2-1	TGTGCCAGTAGTTTCCGAGGTAGCGGGAGATCGTACAATGAGCAGTTCTTC	CASSFRGSGRSYNEQFF
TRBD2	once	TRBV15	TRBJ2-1	TGTGTCACCGGGGGGAATACGCGCTCCTACAATGAGCAGTTCTTC	CVTGGNTRSYNEQFF
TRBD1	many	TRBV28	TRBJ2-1	TGTGCCAGCAGTTTAAGGGGAAAACAGGGGGCTGAGCAGTTCTTC	CASSLRGKQGAEQFF
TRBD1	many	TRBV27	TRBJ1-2	TGTGCCAGCAGTCGGGACCGGGACAGTGCTTATGGCTACACCTTC	CASSRDRDSAYGYTF
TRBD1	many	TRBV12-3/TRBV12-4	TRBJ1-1	TGTGCCAGCACCGGACAGGGGAGAGTGAACACTGAAGCTTTCTTT	CASTGQGRVNTEAFF
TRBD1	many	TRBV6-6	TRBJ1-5	TGTGCCAGCAGTTACACGGGACAGGGTAATCAGCCCCAGCATTTT	CASSYTGQGNQPQHF
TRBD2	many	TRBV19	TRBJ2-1	TGTGCCAGTTTAAGGCGGGAGGGCAATGAGCAGTTCTTC	CASLRREGNEQFF
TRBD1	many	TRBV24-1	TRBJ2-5	TGTGCCACCAGCCCCGCGGTGACAGGGGAGTGGGAGACCCAGTACTTC	CATSPAVTGEWETQYF
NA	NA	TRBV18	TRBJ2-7	TGTGCCAGCTCCCAGACGACCAGCTCCTACGAGCAGTACTTC	CASSQTTSSYEQYF
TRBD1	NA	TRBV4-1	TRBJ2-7	TGCGCCAGCAGCCGCTTCGTTGGACAGGGGACCTACGAGCAGTACTTC	CASSRFVGQGTYEQYF
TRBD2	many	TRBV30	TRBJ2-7	TGTGCCTGCCCGGGACTAGCGGGAGGATCCTACGAGCAGTACTTC	CACPGLAGGSYEQYF
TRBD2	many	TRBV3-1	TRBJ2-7	TGTGCCAGCAGAAACGGACTAGCGACGACCTACGAGCAGTACTTC	CASRNGLATTYEQYF
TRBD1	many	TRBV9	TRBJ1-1	TGTGCCAGCAGCCCCGGGACAGGCGGGATGAACACTGAAGCTTTCTTT	CASSPGTGGMNTEAFF
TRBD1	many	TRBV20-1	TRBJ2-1	TGCAGTGCTAGAATCAAGGGGGCATGGACCTACAATGAGCAGTTCTTC	CSARIKGAWTYNEQFF
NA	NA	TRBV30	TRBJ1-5	TGTGCCTGGAGTCTGGGACTTTATAGCAATCAGCCCCAGCATTTT	CAWSLGLYSNQPQHF
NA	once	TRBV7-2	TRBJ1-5	TGTGCCAGCAGCCCGACAACAGGGACGAGCAATCAGCCCCAGCATTTT	CASSPTTGTSNQPQHF
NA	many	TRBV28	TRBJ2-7	TGTGCCAGCAGTTTGTCCGTACACGAGCAGTACTTC	CASSLSVHEQYF
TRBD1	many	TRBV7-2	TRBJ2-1	TGTGCCAGCAGCTCGCGGACAGGCGTCAATGAGCAGTTCTTC	CASSSRTGVNEQFF
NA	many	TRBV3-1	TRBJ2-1	TGTGCCAGCAGCCGGTCTAGCTCCTACAATGAGCAGTTCTTC	CASSRSSSYNEQFF
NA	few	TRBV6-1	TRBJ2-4	TGTGCCAGCAGTGATGTGGCCGTAAACATTCAGTACTTC	CASSDVAVNIQYF
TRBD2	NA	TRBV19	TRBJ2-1	TGTGCCAGTAGTATAGGCCTAGCGGGATACAATGAGCAGTTCTTC	CASSIGLAGYNEQFF
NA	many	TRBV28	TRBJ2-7	TGTGCCAGCAATCTCGGGAGTTCCCCCTACGAGCAGTACTTC	CASNLGSSPYEQYF
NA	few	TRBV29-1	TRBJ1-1	TGCAGCGTCGCTCCCCGGGTTGCTAGCACTGAAGCTTTCTTT	CSVAPRVASTEAFF
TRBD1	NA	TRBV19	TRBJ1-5	TGTGCCAGTAGTAGCCAACAGGGGGCGGTGAATCAGCCCCAGCATTTT	CASSSQQGAVNQPQHF
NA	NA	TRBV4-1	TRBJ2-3	TGCGCCAGCAGCCAAGGCTCAGCCTCTAGCACAGATACGCAGTATTTT	CASSQGSASSTDTQYF
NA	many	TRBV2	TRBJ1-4	TGTGCCAGCCGGACAGCGTCAAGGGATGAAAAACTGTTTTTT	CASRTASRDEKLFF
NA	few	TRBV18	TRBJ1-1	TGTGCCAGCTCACCAGGGGAGGGCACTGAAGCTTTCTTT	CASSPGEGTEAFF
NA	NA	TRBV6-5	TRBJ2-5	TGTACCAGCAGTTACTGGGGGGCCGTAGAGACCCAGTACTTC	CTSSYWGAVETQYF
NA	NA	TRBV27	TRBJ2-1	TGTGCCAGCAGGATCTTGAATGAGCAGTTCTTC	CASRILNEQFF
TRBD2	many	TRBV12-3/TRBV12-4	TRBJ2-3	TGTGCCAGCAGTTGGGGACTAGCGGGAGAAGTAACCAATCCAGATACGCAGTATTTT	CASSWGLAGEVTNPDTQYF
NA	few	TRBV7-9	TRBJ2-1	TGTGCCAGCACCCCGACCCTCTACAATGAGCAGTTCTTC	CASTPTLYNEQFF
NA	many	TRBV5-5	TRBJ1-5	TGTGCCAGCAGCTTCGGGACTGCTAATCAGCCCCAGCATTTT	CASSFGTANQPQHF
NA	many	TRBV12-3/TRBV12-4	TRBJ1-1	TGTGCCAGCTATTCCGGTTCCCAGGTCACTGAAGCTTTCTTT	CASYSGSQVTEAFF
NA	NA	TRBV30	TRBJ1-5	TGTGCCTGGAGTGGGGGCGACAGTATCAATCAGCCCCAGCATTTT	CAWSGGDSINQPQHF
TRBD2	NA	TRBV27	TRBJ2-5	TGTGCCAGCAGTTTTTCCGGGACTAGCGGGAGGCCCTTCCAAGAGACCCAGTACTTC	CASSFSGTSGRPFQETQYF
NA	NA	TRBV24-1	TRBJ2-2	TGTGCCACCAGGGCCGGGACCGGGGAGCTGTTTTTT	CATRAGTGELFF
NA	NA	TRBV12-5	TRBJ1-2	TGTGCTAGTGGTTTGGTAGAGGGCGGCGGATATGGGTACACCTTC	CASGLVEGGGYGYTF
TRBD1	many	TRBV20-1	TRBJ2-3	TGCAGTGGAAAGACAGGGGGCACAGATACGCAGTATTTT	CSGKTGGTDTQYF